This is a list of T cell receptor beta chains from one sample in a study of identifying expanded T cells in peripheral blood. Clones were sequenced by immunoSEQ multiplex PCR, and TCRdb holds only the in-frame ones, with some missing. The sample has about 58,000 clones; roughly nine tenths are singletons. The sequenced material came from blood. These receptors were collected from a person aged 18 to 70 in good health. The CDR3 runs from the conserved cysteine through the conserved F or W. D genes are given only for firm matches. Clone size, where shown, is once, few, many, or a class for clones that have expanded.

d_call | clone_size | j_call | v_call | cdr3_nt | cdr3_aa
TRBD2 | - | TRBJ2-1 | TRBV5-4 | TGTGCCAGCAGAGAACTAGCGTACAGTGAGCAGTTCTTC | CASRELAYSEQFF
- | once | TRBJ2-2 | TRBV2 | TGTGCCAGCAGTGAACGGGTCACCGGGGAGCTGTTTTTT | CASSERVTGELFF
- | - | TRBJ1-4 | TRBV6-5 | TGTGCCAGCAGTTACGCCGGGCAGTCTAATGAAAAACTGTTTTTT | CASSYAGQSNEKLFF
- | - | TRBJ2-5 | TRBV4-3 | TGCGCCAGCAGCCAAGGTCGAAATCGCGTCTGGGGAATTGGAGAGACCCAGTACTTC | CASSQGRNRVWGIGETQYF
- | - | TRBJ1-6 | TRBV6-5 | TGTGCCAGCAGTTACGGGCAGCCTAATTCACCCCTCCACTTT | CASSYGQPNSPLHF
TRBD1 | - | TRBJ1-3 | TRBV5-6 | TGTGCCAGCACGGGACAGGACACCTCTGGAAACACCATATATTTT | CASTGQDTSGNTIYF
TRBD2 | - | TRBJ2-3 | TRBV9 | TGTGCCAGCAGCAAACGGACTAGCGGCCAGGGGACAGATACGCAGTATTTT | CASSKRTSGQGTDTQYF
- | - | TRBJ2-1 | TRBV9 | TGTGCCAGCAGCGCCTCTAGCAAACCTAATAATCGGCAGTTCTTC | CASSASSKPNNRQFF
TRBD1 | - | TRBJ1-2 | TRBV4-3 | TGCGCCAGCAGCCAGTCCGGGACAGGGAACTATGGCTACACCTTC | CASSQSGTGNYGYTF
TRBD2 | - | TRBJ2-1 | TRBV5-1 | TGCGCCAGCAGCTCCCAAACTAGCGGGAAGCAGTTCTTC | CASSSQTSGKQFF
TRBD1 | - | TRBJ2-3 | TRBV18 | TGTGCCAGCTCACCAAGGACAGGGGGGAGCACAGATACGCAGTATTTT | CASSPRTGGSTDTQYF
TRBD1 | - | TRBJ1-3 | TRBV5-1 | TGCGCCAGCAGTACGGACAGGGGTGCCGGAAACACCATATATTTT | CASSTDRGAGNTIYF
- | - | TRBJ2-1 | TRBV2 | TGTGCCAGCAGTGCAGGGCCTAACCCCTACAATGAGCAGTTCTTC | CASSAGPNPYNEQFF
- | - | TRBJ1-1 | TRBV10-3 | TGTGCCATCAGCGACAGATACACTGAAGCTTTCTTT | CAISDRYTEAFF
- | - | TRBJ2-5 | TRBV4-1 | TGCGCCAGCAGCCAATGGCCTCGGTACCAAGAGACCCAGTACTTC | CASSQWPRYQETQYF
- | - | TRBJ1-5 | TRBV27 | TGTGCCAGCATAAGTCAGGGGAAATCAAGTAGCAATCAGCCCCAGCATTTT | CASISQGKSSSNQPQHF
TRBD1 | - | TRBJ1-2 | TRBV25-1 | TGTGCCAGCAGCTCGGACAGGTGGGGCCCACTCTTC | CASSSDRWGPLF
- | once | TRBJ2-2 | TRBV4-3 | TGCGCCAGCAGCCAAGATCTAGAAAGGGGATACACCGGGGAGCTGTTTTTT | CASSQDLERGYTGELFF
TRBD1 | - | TRBJ1-1 | TRBV2 | TGTGCCACCCGACAGGGTTCCACTGAAGCTTTCTTT | CATRQGSTEAFF
- | - | TRBJ1-6 | TRBV10-3 | TGTGCCATCAGTGAGTCTGGGGAAGAGGATTCACCCCTCCACTTT | CAISESGEEDSPLHF
- | - | TRBJ1-2 | TRBV10-2 | TGCGCCAGCAGGGGAGGACTTGTCTCGGGCTACACCTTC | CASRGGLVSGYTF
- | - | TRBJ1-2 | TRBV27 | TGTGCCACAGCAGGGTTACAGGAAAACTATGGCTACACCTTC | CATAGLQENYGYTF
- | - | TRBJ1-1 | TRBV5-1 | TGCGCCAGCAGCTTGGGGCCCGAAGCTTTCTTT | CASSLGPEAFF
- | few | TRBJ1-2 | TRBV7-2 | TGTGCCAGCAGCTTCGGCGACAGGGGCTACACCTTC | CASSFGDRGYTF
- | - | TRBJ1-1 | TRBV9 | TGTGCCAGCAGCGTAGTAGAGCAGGGGACGGCTTTCTTT | CASSVVEQGTAFF
- | - | TRBJ1-3 | TRBV15 | TGTGCCACCAGCAGAGGTGGGGACTCTGGAAACACCATATATTTT | CATSRGGDSGNTIYF
TRBD1 | - | TRBJ1-2 | TRBV9 | TGTGCCAGCAGCGTCCAGGCAGGGGGGTATGGCTACACCTTC | CASSVQAGGYGYTF
- | - | TRBJ1-6 | TRBV6-1 | TGTGCCAGCAGGGCAAAGGGACTCCTCCACTTT | CASRAKGLLHF
TRBD1 | - | TRBJ2-6 | TRBV28 | TGTGCCAGCAGTTCACCAGGGGGCTCTGGGGCCAACGTCCTGACTTTC | CASSSPGGSGANVLTF
TRBD2 | - | TRBJ2-1 | TRBV27 | TGTGCCAGCAGTTTTCGGGTTGGCGGGGGGGGAAAGAATGAGCAGTTCTTC | CASSFRVGGGGKNEQFF
TRBD1 | - | TRBJ1-5 | TRBV19 | TGTGCCAGTAGTACACAGGGGGACCAGCCCCAGCATTTT | CASSTQGDQPQHF
- | - | TRBJ2-1 | TRBV13 | TGTGCCAGCAGCTTGAGCTCATCCTACAATGAGCAGTTCTTC | CASSLSSSYNEQFF
TRBD1 | few | TRBJ1-2 | TRBV9 | TGTGCCAGCAGCGTACAGGGGGCGAGTGGCTACACCTTC | CASSVQGASGYTF
TRBD2 | - | TRBJ2-7 | TRBV7-9 | TGTGCCAGCAGCTTAGAAGCGGGAGGAGGTTACGAGCAGTACTTC | CASSLEAGGGYEQYF
- | - | TRBJ2-1 | TRBV5-1 | TGCGCCAGCAGCTTGGGAGGGGTCTACAATGAGCAGTTCTTC | CASSLGGVYNEQFF
- | - | TRBJ1-5 | TRBV5-5 | TGTGCCAGCAGCCCGGACGGCTATAGCAATCAGCCCCAGCATTTT | CASSPDGYSNQPQHF
TRBD1 | - | TRBJ2-7 | TRBV5-5 | TGTGCCAGCAGCTTGGTTGGGACAGCAAACTACGAGCAGTACTTC | CASSLVGTANYEQYF
- | - | TRBJ1-5 | TRBV28 | TGTGCCAGCCGACCGGAGGGGCATAGCAATCAGCCCCAGCATTTT | CASRPEGHSNQPQHF
- | - | TRBJ1-5 | TRBV28 | TGTGCCAGCATCGACCCAGAGTATAGCAATCAGCCCCAGCATTTT | CASIDPEYSNQPQHF
- | once | TRBJ2-2 | TRBV5-1 | TGCGCCAGCAGTGCTCAAGTAGCGAACACCGGGGAGCTGTTTTTT | CASSAQVANTGELFF
- | - | TRBJ1-1 | TRBV19 | TGTGCCAGTAGCGGGACTCCGGGCACTGAAGCTTTCTTT | CASSGTPGTEAFF
TRBD2 | - | TRBJ2-2 | TRBV4-3 | TGCGCCAGCAGCCAAAGTTTTAGCGGGAGTAATACCGGGGAGCTGTTTTTT | CASSQSFSGSNTGELFF
- | - | TRBJ1-2 | TRBV12-5 | TGTGCTAGTGGCCTACCCTACGTCCATGGCTACACCTTC | CASGLPYVHGYTF
- | - | TRBJ1-5 | TRBV2 | TGTGCCAGCAGTGATAGACAATATAGCAATCAGCCCCAGCATTTT | CASSDRQYSNQPQHF
TRBD2 | - | TRBJ2-1 | TRBV5-1 | TGCGCCAGCAGCCCGACCCTAGCGGGAGGCTACAATGAGCAGTTCTTC | CASSPTLAGGYNEQFF
- | once | TRBJ1-1 | TRBV9 | TGTGCCAGCAGCCCCAGGAGAGCCATGAACACTGAAGCTTTCTTT | CASSPRRAMNTEAFF
TRBD1 | - | TRBJ2-1 | TRBV7-2 | TGTGCCAGCAGCTTAGTTCAGGGGGTATACAATGAGCAGTTCTTC | CASSLVQGVYNEQFF
TRBD2 | - | TRBJ2-7 | TRBV5-1 | TGCGCCAGCAGCCCAGCGGGGGGGGAATACGAGCAGTACTTC | CASSPAGGEYEQYF
- | - | TRBJ2-1 | TRBV27 | TGTGCCAGCAGTAGCCGCCCCTACAATGAGCAGTTCTTC | CASSSRPYNEQFF
- | - | TRBJ1-2 | TRBV18 | TGTGCCAGCTCACCTCAGAAAGGGGCTAGGGATGGCTACACCTTC | CASSPQKGARDGYTF
- | - | TRBJ1-2 | TRBV30 | TGTGCCTGGAGTGTACAGAACTATGGCTACACCTTC | CAWSVQNYGYTF
- | - | TRBJ2-1 | TRBV7-2 | TGTGCCAGCAGCTTAACTAGGTACAACAATGAGCAGTTCTTC | CASSLTRYNNEQFF
- | - | TRBJ1-2 | TRBV5-6 | TGTGCCAGCAGCTTGATGGGGGGAGGCTACACCTTC | CASSLMGGGYTF
TRBD2 | - | TRBJ2-1 | TRBV6-5 | TGTGCCAGCAGTTTTCTAGGGAGGGCCAGGGATGAGCAGTTCTTC | CASSFLGRARDEQFF